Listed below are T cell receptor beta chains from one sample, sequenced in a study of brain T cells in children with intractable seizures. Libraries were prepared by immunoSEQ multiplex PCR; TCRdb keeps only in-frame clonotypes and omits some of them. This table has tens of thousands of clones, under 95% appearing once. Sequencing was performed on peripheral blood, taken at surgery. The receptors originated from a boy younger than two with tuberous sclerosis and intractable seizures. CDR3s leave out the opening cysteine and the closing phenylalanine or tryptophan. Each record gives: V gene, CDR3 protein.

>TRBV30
AWSVQGGGANEQF
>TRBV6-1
ASSEGLGTYNEQF
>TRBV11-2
ASSLVVPGRISGNTIY
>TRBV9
ASSLDRGYGYT
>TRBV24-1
ATSDLPPNYMNTEAF
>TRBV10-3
AISPGDLEGPDTQY
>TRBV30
AWSMGQGTLYEQY
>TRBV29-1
SVSGTLNYEQY
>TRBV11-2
ASSPGQVRSNQPQH
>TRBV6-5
ASSWGPLGDTQY
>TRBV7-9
ASSPNDPGDQPQH
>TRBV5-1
ASSFLAGFNNEQF
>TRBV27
ASSLVGSRDEQY
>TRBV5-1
ASSLVGLQETQY
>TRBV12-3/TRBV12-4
ASSFLAYEQY
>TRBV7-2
ASSLAALYTDTQY
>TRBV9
ASSVDVFSGYT
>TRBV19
ASNPSSRGLSGNTIY
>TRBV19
ASSREGTSTDTQY
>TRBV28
ASSFRLRARNEQF
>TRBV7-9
ASSPTNEKLF
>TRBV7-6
ASSLTQDGPITGELF
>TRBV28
ASSLGTGGVNTEAF
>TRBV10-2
ASSEWTGTEAF
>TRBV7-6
ASSLVLGTQETQY
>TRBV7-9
ASSLSGTDTEAF
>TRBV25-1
ASSEVTGMTDTQY
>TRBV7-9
ASRPNFGTSTNYGYT
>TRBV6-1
ASSEGLEREQF
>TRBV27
ASTGDRVRQPQH
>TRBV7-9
ASSSSEGTSYEQY
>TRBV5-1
ASSLGNPLLGNTIY
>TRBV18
ASSPSGAYNEQF
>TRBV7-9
ASSLGSGWGDEKLF
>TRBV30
AWEDSYEQY
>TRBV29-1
SVEDPRTGLTDTQY
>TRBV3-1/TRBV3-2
ASSQFDRGQIRGTEAF
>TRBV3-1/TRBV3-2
ASSQIGAGELF
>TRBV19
ASSIFWGASGNSNTGELF
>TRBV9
ASSHRSGANVLT
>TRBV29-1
SVEIQFTGGSYNEQF
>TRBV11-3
ASSPTGLGTDTQY
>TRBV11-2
ASSLSGGKTGELF
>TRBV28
ASSLYGIGEGSALEAF
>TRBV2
ASSPRGSGELF
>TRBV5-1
ASSFQTGNYGYT
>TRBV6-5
ASRSNEKLF
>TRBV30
AWRRTSLASTDTQY
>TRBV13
ASSSGRESEQY
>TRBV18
ASSPRGGLGEQY
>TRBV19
ASSIQGTGELF
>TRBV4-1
ASSHEDLNTEAF